This TCR beta chain originates from a study of T cell responses to AZD1222 COVID-19 vaccine (TCRdb year 2021). For context, the study as a whole: AZD1222 recipients given second doses at about 4 weeks or at about 12 weeks were pooled, since spike-specific TCR depth and breadth were not found to differ between the two schedules. Trial participants were enrolled by age into 18-55, 56-69 and 70-plus year subgroups, with roughly 150, 30 and 60 TCR-sequenced participants respectively. A total of more than 230 trial participants underwent TCR sequencing, of whom about 200 received two doses of AZD1222 and 26 received two doses of the MenACWY control vaccine. What the authors observed across the whole study: Spike-specific TCR breadth and depth rose significantly after two AZD1222 doses compared with day 0 and with MenACWY recipients. CD4 TCRs associated with the vaccine covered the entire spike protein, and the dominant responses were in regions 160-218 and 743-854. The 56-69-year group was small, and its depth increase did not reach significance, likely because of low power. No day 14 peak-response samples were available, so repertoires were characterized only after the peak T cell response. Participants were mostly white British, with more females than males. The authors suggested clonal diversity may have been underestimated. Reportedly, almost half of the unique spike-specific TCRs recognized epitopes lying outside the regions that are mutated in the B.1.351 and B.1.1.7 variants. Conclusions about previously exposed vaccinees are limited because only six or seven AZD1222 recipients were SARS-CoV-2 seropositive at baseline.

This specimen's time point label, interpreted: baseline before first vaccination. Vaccinee samples were obtained from the UK trials COV001 and COV002, which included a single-blind randomized controlled phase 2/3 trial of AZD1222 (ChAdOx1 nCoV-19) in healthy adults. For TCRbeta chain sequencing, PBMC samples were collected from trial participants at day 0 and at day 28 after the second dose. The CDR3 goes from the cysteine to the phenylalanine over 18 residues. Just CDR3 DNA is preserved here, 54 bases in frame from base 1. The germline V and J ends show losses of 3 bases and 4 bases respectively, and no gene match explains 12 bases of the junction. CDR1 and CDR2, looked up from the germline V gene (reference sequence), are LNHDA and SQIVND. The CDR3 regions of human TCRbeta chains were analyzed by immunosequencing. For the original study's pipeline: Repertoire TCRs were matched against a reference library of SARS-CoV-2-specific TCRs generated with the MIRA antigen-specificity platform. Breadth was defined as the fraction of unique TCRs that were SARS-CoV-2-associated, and depth was defined as the fraction of total T cells that were SARS-CoV-2-associated. Each spike-specific TCR was assigned to its reactive spike region and to a CD4 or CD8 class using the MIRA data. Log10-transformed breadth and depth values were compared by one-way ANOVA with Sidak's multiple comparisons tests. This is the immuneACCESS table as TCRdb keeps it, with only in-frame sequences that have V and J called. A part of the clones is gone; compared with another copy, unresolved V genes explain less than half, and the rest is unexplained. V and J calls and clone size are as listed in that table; D and trimming were resolved from the DNA. This sample has more than 80,000 clones in its table, and 80% to 90% of those were observed once. The ten most abundant clones make up around 9.6% of the sample.

This clone has only one observation. The clone's antigen remains unknown. No base qualities exist here, and no much larger clone lies one base off it. Sequenced here: peripheral blood, sampled on day 0 of AZD1222 vaccination. Recombination joined TRBV19 with TRBJ1-2, with 12 middle bases fitting TRBD1. The TCR originated in an adult in good health. The DNA sequence reads TGTGCCAGTAGTATTGGACGGGACAGGGGGCGCGAGTCCTATGGCTACACCTTC. Its protein reads: CASSIGRDRGRESYGYTF.